This T cell receptor (beta chain) originates from a study of response to subunit inactivated influenza vaccine. This clonotype was observed at least ten times. In germline, CDR1 is SEHNR, CDR2 FQNEAQ (reference sequence). V lost 3 bases, J lost 5 bases, and 10 bases lay in between. The CDR3 has 13 amino acids. TCRdb independently ran MiXCR on the RT-PCR reads; one entry per CDR3 protein. The sample holds more than 700,000 distinct CDR3 sequences, 21% seen once. The sequencing used PBMCs from blood, collected 5 to 6 days after vaccination. This chain uses TRBV7-9 with TRBJ2-5; no definite D call. The TCR sequence derives from a man aged 50-60 years who received an inactivated influenza vaccine. The CDR3 nucleotides are TGTGCCAGCAGCTTTCAAGGTCGGGAGACCCAGTACTTC. The encoded protein is CASSFQGRETQYF.